This TCR beta chain was retrieved from a study of T cell clonotyping in hematopoietic cell transplantation. V was trimmed by 4 bases and J by 2 bases, leaving 14 bases between them. This CDR3 region has 15 residues. CDR1 and CDR2 (germline): SNHLY, FYNNEI. Study results and limitations: Broader posttransplant TCR repertoire diversity was predicted by graft donor and pretransplant recipient Inverse Simpson Index values. Cells were unsorted, so CD4 and CD8 contributions were not separated.

This clone was picked up a small number of times. Its specificity is not known. Method: immunoSEQ multiplex PCR; TCRdb's copy keeps in-frame clones and lacks some. The data show around 5,000 clones, with around 82% seen just once and roughly 12% held by the top ten. Samples: about 28 days before transplant, then days 30, 100 and 180 after. V and J are TRBV2 and TRBJ2-5; possible D gene TRBD2, 6 bases. The input for sequencing was peripheral blood mononuclear cells, taken 30 days after allogeneic stem cell transplant. The receptor comes from a male patient between 55 and 70 years old who had an allogeneic stem cell transplant from an unrelated donor, so the T cells may come from the graft donor. Some clones in this sample may be carry-over from other donors' samples. As DNA, the CDR3 is TGTGCCAGCAGTGGATTCGGGGGAGGTCAAGAGACCCAGTACTTC. Its translation is CASSGFGGGQETQYF.